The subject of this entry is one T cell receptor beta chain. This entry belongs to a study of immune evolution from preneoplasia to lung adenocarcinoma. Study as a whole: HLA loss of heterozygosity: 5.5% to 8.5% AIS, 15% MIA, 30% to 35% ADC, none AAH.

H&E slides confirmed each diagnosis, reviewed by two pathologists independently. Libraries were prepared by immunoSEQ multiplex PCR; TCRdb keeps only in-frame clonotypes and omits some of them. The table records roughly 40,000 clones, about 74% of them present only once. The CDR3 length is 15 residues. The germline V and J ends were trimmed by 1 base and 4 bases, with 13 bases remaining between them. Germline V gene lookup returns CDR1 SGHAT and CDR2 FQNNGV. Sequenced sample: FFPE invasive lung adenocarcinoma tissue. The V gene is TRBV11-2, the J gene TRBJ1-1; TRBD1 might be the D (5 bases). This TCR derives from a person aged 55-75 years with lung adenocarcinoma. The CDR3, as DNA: TGTGCCAGCAGCTTAGGCCAGGGAGTGCGCACTGAAGCTTTCTTT. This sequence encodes CASSLGQGVRTEAFF.